This T cell receptor (beta chain) was documented in a study of response to subunit inactivated influenza vaccine. TCRdb reanalysed the RT-PCR reads using MiXCR and keeps one entry per CDR3 protein. Here the sample spans about 650,000 distinct CDR3 sequences, less than 20% being singletons. General observations from the study: Each seasonal influenza vaccination, the authors suggested, recruits few new T cells.

This clonotype was observed a handful of times. Antigen unknown. Sample: PBMCs from blood, taken roughly 13 days after vaccination. The receptor was derived from a middle-aged man who received an inactivated influenza vaccine.

CDR3 sequence (DNA): TGTGCCAGCAGCTTAGCCCGGGGACCTGAAGCTTTCTTT. The encoded protein is CASSLARGPEAFF. The chain links TRBV11-2 to TRBJ1-1, with a tentative D call TRBD1 (5 bases). CDR3 length equals 13 residues. Germline values: CDR1 SGHAT, CDR2 FQNNGV. Trimming left V 1 base short and J 6 bases short, with 9 bases between.